This entry lists 7 T cell receptor beta chains sequenced from one sample in a study of blood T cell repertoires in COVID-19. Measured with immunoSEQ multiplex PCR; TCRdb has only the in-frame clones, and not every one. The sample lists 250,000 to 350,000 clones; under 90% were seen once. The sample comprised peripheral blood. The receptors shown here come from a woman between 40 and 50 years old who had recovered from COVID-19.

This clone was picked up one time. CDR3 nucleotide sequence: TGTGCCAGCAGCTCCGGACAGGGGGATGGCTACACCTTC. Amino acids: CASSSGQGDGYTF. V gene TRBV5-4 combines with J gene TRBJ1-2; 10 bases fit TRBD1. The J segment lost 6 bases and the V segment lost 3 bases, leaving 2 bases of the junction unmatched. The germline V gene encodes CDR1 SGHNT and CDR2 YYREEE (reference sequence). The CDR3 has 13 amino acids.

This chain links TRBV3-1 (or the pseudogene TRBV3-2) with TRBJ2-1; no firm D call. In germline, CDR1 is LGHDT, CDR2 YNNKEL (reference sequence). Trimming left V 4 bases short and J 8 bases short, with 12 bases between. This CDR3 has 13 residues. CDR3 sequence (DNA): TGTGCCAGCAGCCGACTCGAGTCAGATGAGCAGTTCTTC. Translated, it gives CASSRLESDEQFF.

This chain connects TRBV10-3 to TRBJ1-4; maybe TRBD1 (6 bases). This CDR3 contains 14 residues. Trimming pared 10 bases from V and 2 bases from J, leaving 14 bases between. Germline CDR1 ENHRY, CDR2 SYGVKD. Here the CDR3 reads CATGRGATNEKLFF. For the CDR3, the DNA is TGTGCCACCGGGAGGGGGGCGACTAATGAAAAACTGTTTTTT.

The V gene is TRBV29-1, the J gene TRBJ2-1; a weak D match, TRBD2 (5 bases). CDR3 length: 15 amino acids. The germline CDR1 and CDR2 sequences are SQVTM and ANQGSEA. With 4 bases removed from V and 5 bases from J, the gap between germline ends came to 18 bases. The DNA for the CDR3 is TGCAGCGTTGTACGGTGGGAGATGGGCCACAATGAGCAGTTCTTC. Amino acids: CSVVRWEMGHNEQFF.

The genes are TRBV2 and TRBJ2-1; D possibly corresponds to TRBD2 (6 bases). Trimming left V 6 bases short and J 8 bases short, with 20 bases between. This CDR3 is built from 15 residues. Germline V lookup: CDR1 SNHLY, CDR2 FYNNEI. In nucleotides, the CDR3 is TGTGCCAGCAGGGAAACCGGGACTTTAGGCGATGAGCAGTTCTTC. Protein product: CASRETGTLGDEQFF.

This clone was found a few times. The genes are TRBV28 and TRBJ1-1; TRBD1 might be the D (6 bases). Per the germline V gene, CDR1 is MDHEN and CDR2 is SYDVKM. Trimming removed 6 bases from V and 7 bases from J, with 21 bases in between. This CDR3 is built from 15 residues. The CDR3 DNA reads TGTGCCAGCAGATCCCTTAGGGGGGGGGCGAGTGAAGCTTTCTTT. Protein sequence: CASRSLRGGASEAFF.

CDR3 sequence: CASSQRGFPGELFF. The CDR3 nucleotides read TGTGCCAGCAGCCAAAGGGGGTTCCCCGGGGAGCTGTTTTTT. The chain is built from TRBV3-1 (or the pseudogene TRBV3-2) and TRBJ2-2; maybe TRBD1 (6 bases). Germline CDR1 reads LGHDT; CDR2 reads YNNKEL (reference sequence). The CDR3 is made up of 14 amino acids. V lost 2 bases to trimming and J lost 6 bases, with 10 bases between them.